The 3 T cell receptor beta chains listed next were all sequenced from one sample in a study of response to subunit inactivated influenza vaccine. MiXCR was run by TCRdb on the RT-PCR reads, yielding one entry per CDR3 protein. This repertoire shows 200,000 to 250,000 distinct CDR3 sequences, 12% found once; its top ten account for more than 7%. Sample: non-naive T cells sorted from PBMCs, taken 14 to 15 days before vaccination. The receptors originated from a man aged 45-60 years who received an inactivated influenza vaccine.

This clonotype was seen more than once but under ten times. The rearrangement links TRBV10-3 to TRBJ2-5, with 9 bases fitting TRBD1. CDR1 and CDR2 from the germline V gene are ENHRY and SYGVKD. The CDR3 consists of 16 residues. V dropped 0 bases and J dropped 5; count of bases not matched to a gene: 7. The CDR3 sequence is CAISESVQGAKETQYF. CDR3 bases: TGTGCCATCAGTGAGTCGGTACAGGGGGCAAAGGAGACCCAGTACTTC.

The table lists this clonotype with many counts. This sequence joins TRBV28 and TRBJ2-7; TRBD2 aligns across 7 bases. V shed 6 bases and J 6 bases; nucleotides not matched to a gene: 11. Germline CDR1 is MDHEN and CDR2 is SYDVKM. This CDR3 spans 14 amino acids. CDR3 nucleotide sequence: TGTGCCAGCAGATTAGCGGGCAACCCCTCCGAGCAGTACTTC. Amino acids: CASRLAGNPSEQYF.

This clonotype was observed a few times. The chain carries TRBV5-1 and TRBJ2-2; a possible D gene is TRBD2 (5 bases). V lost 1 base, J lost 5 bases, and 12 bases lay in between. This CDR3 region has 15 residues. The germline V gene encodes CDR1 SGHRS and CDR2 YFSETQ. The CDR3 sequence is CASSLSPSGTGELFF. The CDR3 DNA sequence: TGCGCCAGCAGCTTGAGTCCATCGGGGACCGGGGAGCTGTTTTTT.